The sequence of this TCR beta chain was determined in a study of blood T cell repertoires in COVID-19 (TCRdb year 2020). For context, the study as a whole: Collaborator samples came from the United States, Italy and Spain and covered acute and convalescent phases of COVID-19. A freely available public database, intended as a resource for researchers studying the immune response to SARS-CoV-2, is where the repertoires were released. A de-identified subject ID, COVID-19 status, age in years and sex were almost always included in the sample metadata. Samples were obtained from the ongoing ImmuneRACE study (first 160 participants) and from 1,254 subjects provided by 6 global collaborators. The prospective study material was composed of cDNA or gDNA derived from T cells, B-cell-depleted T cells, or PBMCs. Deeply sampled blood TCRbeta repertoires from subjects exposed to, actively infected with, or recovered from COVID-19 were included in the dataset. Where HLA class I and class II types were available, the types were taken from metadata supplied by the sample provider, not from assay-based typing. The paper as a whole reports these results and caveats: The quantity of clinical and demographic metadata differed by source and by participant and was supplied without curation.

The immunoSEQ Assay, a bias-controlled multiplex PCR, was used to amplify TCRbeta CDR3 regions from genomic DNA. Concerning the study's data processing: The number of nucleated cells in each sample was estimated by amplification of reference gene primers within the assay. To quantify the absolute abundance of each unique TCRbeta CDR3 rearrangement, sequence reads were collapsed and filtered. For each sample, productive Simpson clonality was calculated as the square root of Simpson's diversity index across productive rearrangements. TCRdb holds this immuneACCESS table with in-frame rearrangements only. Some clones are missing; in checked studies, unresolved V genes explain under half, and the rest has no known cause. Clonal size and the V and J genes are those of that table, whereas D and trimming came from the DNA. The sample table contains about 300,000 clones; only one count was recorded for about 91% of them. In total, the top ten clones hold more than 6.5% of the sample.

V is pared back by 2 bases and J by 2 bases, with 13 bases lying between the germline termini. CDR1 and CDR2 were assigned from the germline V gene as KGHSH and LQKENI. From the cysteine up to the phenylalanine, the CDR3 has a length of 16 residues. Only the CDR3 part of the read is kept: 48 bases, read in frame from the first base. With regard to this clone: Its antigen is currently not known. Base qualities are missing; no much larger clone stands one base away.

Another Seattle source contributed samples from volunteer blood donors who had recovered from COVID-19. The collaborating institutions used their own protocols to collect whole blood in K2EDTA tubes. For TCRbeta analysis, collaborator samples were shipped as frozen whole blood, as isolated PBMCs, or as DNA extracted from either sample type. The sequence joins TRBV18 to TRBJ1-5; the D gene is perhaps TRBD1, from 6 matching bases. This clonotype was obtained from a woman under 40 who had recovered from COVID-19. Sequenced material: peripheral blood. The CDR3 region: CASSPYQGHGNQPQHF. The DNA is as follows: TGTGCCAGCTCACCATACCAGGGGCATGGCAATCAGCCCCAGCATTTT. With the rest looked up from the reference TRBV18 and TRBJ1-5 genes rather than sequenced, the full variable domain is NAGVMQNPRHLVRRRGQEARLRCSPMKGHSHVYWYRQLPEEGLKFMVYLQKENIIDESGMPKERFSAEFPKEGPSILRIQQVVRGDSAAYFCASSPYQGHGNQPQHFGDGTRLSIL.